One sample yielded the 14 T cell receptor beta chains listed below, sequenced in a study of cytomegalovirus exposure and HLA in healthy donors. 60 Vbeta and 13 Jbeta primers were used in PCR. Assay used: immunoSEQ multiplex PCR; TCRdb lists only in-frame clones, some missing. The sample has approximately 190,000 clones; around 84% are singletons. The specimen was PBMCs. These receptors were obtained from a man aged 35 to 55 in good health and CMV-seropositive.

The chain has TRBV27 and TRBJ2-1; TRBD2 matches at 9 bases. V dropped 3 bases and J dropped 8; count of bases not matched to a gene: 8. The CDR3 contains 15 residues. Per the germline V gene, CDR1 is MNHEY and CDR2 is SMNVEV (reference sequence). CDR3 sequence: CASSLGAGGPHEQFF. The CDR3 DNA reads TGTGCCAGCAGTTTGGGGGCGGGGGGGCCCCATGAGCAGTTCTTC.

This sequence joins TRBV28 and TRBJ1-4; tentative D call: TRBD1 (6 bases). CDR1 is MDHEN, CDR2 SYDVKM, per germline. This CDR3 has 15 residues. V lost 2 bases to trimming and J lost 8 bases, with 15 bases between them. CDR3 nucleotide sequence: TGTGCCAGCAGTTTAAGCGGGGGCGCGAGGGAAAAACTGTTTTTT. It encodes CASSLSGGAREKLFF.

The chain uses TRBV28 and TRBJ2-7, with 8 bases aligning to TRBD1. The CDR3 spans 15 residues. Germline V gene sequence: CDR1 MDHEN, CDR2 SYDVKM. V lost 6 bases and J lost 3; bases outside the gene matches: 10. The CDR3: CASSSSGTGNYEQYF. CDR3 DNA: TGTGCCAGCAGCTCATCAGGGACAGGTAACTACGAGCAGTACTTC.

The chain is built from TRBV10-2 and TRBJ2-7; TRBD2 matches at 8 bases. The CDR3 loop spans 14 amino acids. Germline CDR1 is WSHSY and CDR2 is SAAADI. V lost 6 bases to trimming and J lost 2 bases; unmatched junction nucleotides: 6. CDR3 protein: CASRPGTRAYEQYF. CDR3 bases: TGCGCCAGCAGACCCGGGACTAGGGCCTACGAGCAGTACTTC.

The chain links TRBV11-2 to TRBJ2-5, with 9 bases matching TRBD1. V lost 4 bases and J lost 7; bases outside the gene matches: 22. The CDR3 covers 19 residues. CDR1 and CDR2 (germline): SGHAT, FQNNGV. The CDR3 loop is CASSSHMGGTGGGRGTQYF. DNA of the CDR3: TGTGCCAGCAGCTCCCATATGGGGGGTACAGGGGGCGGGCGTGGGACCCAGTACTTC.

This clone showed up just once. The chain uses TRBV5-4 and TRBJ2-7, with D perhaps TRBD1 (6 bases). This CDR3 contains 14 residues. Between the trimmed V and J ends, which lost 3 bases and 2 bases, there was a span of 12 bases. The germline V gene encodes CDR1 SGHNT and CDR2 YYREEE (reference sequence). CDR3 in DNA: TGTGCCAGCAGCTCCCAGGGGAACCCCTACGAGCAGTACTTC. Amino acid sequence: CASSSQGNPYEQYF.

The chain is built from TRBV10-3 and TRBJ2-1; 9 positions agree with TRBD2. Germline CDR1 ENHRY, CDR2 SYGVKD. The CDR3 loop spans 13 amino acids. V shed 6 bases and J 8 bases; nucleotides not matched to a gene: 5. CDR3 amino acids: CAISPQREDEQFF. The CDR3 DNA follows: TGTGCCATCAGCCCACAGCGGGAGGATGAGCAGTTCTTC.

J is TRBJ2-2 and V is TRBV6-1; 7 bases align to TRBD2. This CDR3 contains 14 residues. Trimming cost V 6 bases and J 1 base; bases outside gene matches: 2. The germline V gene encodes CDR1 MNHNS and CDR2 SASEGT. The CDR3 here is CASRPSGNTGELFF. CDR3 nucleotides: TGTGCCAGCAGGCCTAGCGGGAACACCGGGGAGCTGTTTTTT.

The CDR3 sequence is CASSQERVGYGYTF. The CDR3 DNA sequence: TGCGCCAGCAGCCAAGAGAGGGTGGGCTATGGCTACACCTTC. The rearrangement links TRBV4-3 to TRBJ1-2; the D is unclear. This CDR3 spans 14 amino acids. Trimming stripped 0 bases from V and 4 bases from J, with 9 bases between. The germline V gene encodes CDR1 LGHNA and CDR2 YSLEER.

The chain's CDR3 is CATSRGGPSGRTGGNEQFF. CDR3 nucleotide sequence: TGTGCCACCAGCAGAGGCGGACCTAGCGGGAGGACAGGCGGCAATGAGCAGTTCTTC. The gene calls are TRBV15 and TRBJ2-1; 11 positions match TRBD2. V trimming: 1 base; J trimming: 6 bases; junction bases outside the gene matches: 14. Germline lookup yields CDR1 LNHNV and CDR2 YYDKDF (reference sequence). This CDR3 region has 19 residues.

The V and J genes are TRBV6-1 and TRBJ1-5, with D perhaps TRBD1 (6 bases). In germline, CDR1 is MNHNS, CDR2 SASEGT. V lost 10 bases to trimming and J lost 4 bases, with 14 bases between them. The CDR3 extends over 13 amino acids. CDR3 loop: CATSHRENQPQHF. The CDR3 region has the DNA TGTGCCACCAGCCACAGGGAGAATCAGCCCCAGCATTTT.

The V gene is TRBV28, the J gene TRBJ2-2; D may be TRBD1 (6 bases). CDR3 length: 14 amino acids. The germline V gene has CDR1 MDHEN and CDR2 SYDVKM. This CDR3 is CATGREVNTGELFF. CDR3 coding DNA: TGTGCGACAGGACGCGAGGTAAACACCGGGGAGCTGTTTTTT.

The chain is built from TRBV5-4 and TRBJ2-5; the D gene is possibly TRBD2 (5 bases). TRBJ2-7 explains the end of the DNA better; the J call may be wrong. The CDR3 contains 15 residues. Germline V gene data show CDR1 as SGHNT and CDR2 as YYREEE (reference sequence). CDR3 nucleotides: TGTGCCAGCAGCTTGGGTGGAGGAAACTCCTACGAGCAGTACTTC. The encoded protein is CASSLGGGNSYEQYF.

The chain joins TRBV10-3 to TRBJ2-7; 9 positions agree with TRBD1. This CDR3 has 13 amino acids. Per germline, CDR1 ENHRY and CDR2 SYGVKD. The V gene end was trimmed by 10 bases and the J gene end by 2 bases; junction bases not matched to a gene: 6. The DNA for the CDR3 is TGTGCCACCCGGGACAGGGAGACCTACGAGCAGTACTTC. Amino acid sequence: CATRDRETYEQYF.